This record concerns one T cell receptor beta chain sequence. The antigen is not known. This sample is part of a study of vaccination and CD4 T cells after COVID-19. On the study more broadly: Blood was drawn a median around 70 days post second dose, range 14 to 241.

V lost 5 bases to trimming and J lost 1 base; unmatched junction nucleotides: 11. This CDR3 is built from 19 residues. Looked up from germline, CDR1 is SGHVS and CDR2 is FNYEAQ. The Oncomine TCR Beta short-read assay was what sequenced the DNA obtained from cultured CD4+ T cells. Cultured CD4+ T cells were the source of extracted genomic DNA. TCRdb itself ran the PCR reads through MiXCR, one entry per CDR3 protein. Here the sample spans under 11,000 distinct CDR3 sequences, approximately 39% being singletons. Treatment indicated: approximately 9-day PBMC culture with coronavirus spike peptide pools or control peptides (ViraFEST assay). One should note that the unexposed donor's CD4+ T cells were collected before the COVID-19 pandemic (2011-2018). First, ViraFEST expanded antigen-specific T cells with peptide pools, and next it sequenced the TCRs. Cells permitting, SARS-CoV-2 S/N and four cold-coronavirus spikes were tested on unexposed-donor CD4+ T cells.

The sequence derives from a human donor in good health. V and J are TRBV7-6 and TRBJ2-3; the match to TRBD2 covers 14 bases. The sequenced sample consisted of CD4+ T cells from blood, cultured in vitro. The CDR3 spells CASSLGTSGRGGGTDTQYF. CDR3 coding DNA: TGTGCCAGCAGCCTCGGGACTAGCGGGAGAGGGGGGGGCACAGATACGCAGTATTTT.